What follows describes a single TCR beta chain. Its target is unknown. The sample originates from a study of tumor-infiltrating lymphocytes in primary liver carcinoma. Study-level information: There were tumors of stage T1-T3 N0M0, each 4.2 to 10 cm across.

Researchers drew blood RNA from unsorted whole blood and extracted germline DNA as well. General study results and limits: The use of bulk unsorted samples meant that CD4+ and CD8+ repertoires were not compared. The study found tumor-adjacent and tumor-blood pairs overlapped less than tumor region pairs. Significantly larger top-250-clone fractions were found in tumors than in blood (p = 0.039).

The researchers produced TCR beta cDNA from 500 to 550 ng total RNA with a constant-region primer. Employing slightly modified ARM-PCR, three nested multiplex PCR rounds were run, and these gave rise to the TCR beta libraries. TCRdb recomputed calls from the multiplex PCR reads with MiXCR, one row per CDR3 protein. The sample has around 330,000 distinct CDR3 sequences, 58% seen once. The receptor was derived from a woman under 40 with primary liver carcinoma and hepatitis B virus infection. The sequenced material came from peripheral blood.

DNA for the CDR3: TGTGCCAGCAGCCTCCCCCTATGGTCTAACACGGATACGCAGTATTTT. This codes for CASSLPLWSNTDTQYF. This chain links TRBV11-2 with TRBJ2-3; D is unresolved. CDR1 and CDR2 (germline): SGHAT, FQNNGV. Between the trimmed V and J ends, which lost 5 bases and 6 bases, there was a span of 21 bases. The CDR3 has 16 amino acids.